Presented here are 3 T cell receptor beta chains from one specimen sequenced in a study of CD8 T cells in ankylosing spondylitis. From the 5' RACE reads, TCRdb called clonotypes with MiXCR, one entry per CDR3 protein. The table records roughly 280,000 distinct CDR3 sequences, about 20% of them present only once. The sample consisted of blood, either unsorted or a sorted T cell fraction (not recorded which). All receptors come from a male donor with ankylosing spondylitis or in good health (not recorded which).

This clonotype was counted a few times. The chain uses TRBV5-1 and TRBJ2-2; weak D call: TRBD1 (6 bases). Germline values: CDR1 SGHRS, CDR2 YFSETQ. The CDR3 loop spans 14 amino acids. Trimming took 4 bases from V and 6 from J, leaving 13 bases between them. The DNA for the CDR3 is TGCGCCAGCAGCCGAACAGGGAAGGCCGGGGAGCTGTTTTTT. As protein: CASSRTGKAGELFF.

This clonotype came up many times. The chain uses TRBV7-3 and TRBJ1-2; D is possibly TRBD1 (6 bases). Germline values: CDR1 SGHTA, CDR2 FQGTGA. This CDR3 contains 16 residues. Trimming removed 1 base at V and 6 bases at J, with 18 bases between. This chain's CDR3 is CASSLIAGTGSDGYTF. CDR3 DNA: TGTGCCAGCAGCTTAATTGCGGGTACAGGGAGCGATGGCTACACCTTC.

This clonotype was found many times. The V gene is TRBV29-1, the J gene TRBJ1-1; a possible D gene is TRBD1 (5 bases). Looked up from germline, CDR1 is SQVTM and CDR2 is ANQGSEA. V shed 3 bases and J shed 7 bases, with 9 bases lying between them. The CDR3 runs 11 residues. The CDR3 sequence: CSVERGSEAFF. CDR3 bases: TGCAGCGTTGAGAGGGGCAGTGAAGCTTTCTTT.